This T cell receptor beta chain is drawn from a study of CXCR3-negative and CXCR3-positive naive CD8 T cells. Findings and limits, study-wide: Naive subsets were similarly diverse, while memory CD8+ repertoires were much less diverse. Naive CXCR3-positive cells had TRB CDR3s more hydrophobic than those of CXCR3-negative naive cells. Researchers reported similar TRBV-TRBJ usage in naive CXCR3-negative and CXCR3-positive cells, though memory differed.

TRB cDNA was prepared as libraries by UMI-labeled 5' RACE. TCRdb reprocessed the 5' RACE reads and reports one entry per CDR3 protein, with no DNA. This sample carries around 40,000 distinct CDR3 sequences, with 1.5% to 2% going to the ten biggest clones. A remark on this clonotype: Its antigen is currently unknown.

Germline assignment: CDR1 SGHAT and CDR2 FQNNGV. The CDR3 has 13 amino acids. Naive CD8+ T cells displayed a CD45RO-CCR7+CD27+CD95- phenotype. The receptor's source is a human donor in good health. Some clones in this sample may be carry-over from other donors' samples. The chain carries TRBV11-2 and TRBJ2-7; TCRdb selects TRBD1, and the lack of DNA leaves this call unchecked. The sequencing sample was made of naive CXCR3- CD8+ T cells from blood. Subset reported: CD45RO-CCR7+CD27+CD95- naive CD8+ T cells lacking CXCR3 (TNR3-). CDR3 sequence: CASSLGTGSEQYF.